These 14 T cell receptor beta chains came from one sample sequenced in a study of response to subunit inactivated influenza vaccine. TCRdb recomputed calls from the RT-PCR reads with MiXCR, one row per CDR3 protein. Of roughly 190,000 distinct CDR3 sequences in the sample, about 12% were seen once. This sample also appeared in a second study, on T cells expressing NK-cell markers. That paper notes: The authors made TCR beta cDNA libraries by 5'RACE template switching. This switching added a universal primer site and UMIs.

The input for sequencing was CD8+ T cells sorted from PBMCs, taken about 11 days after vaccination. The receptors were gathered from a man aged 50-60 years who received an inactivated influenza vaccine.

This clonotype was observed a few times. The rearrangement uses TRBV27 and TRBJ2-5; D not certain. The V and J ends lost 1 base and 1 base respectively, with 13 bases between them. The germline V gene has CDR1 MNHEY and CDR2 SMNVEV (reference sequence). This CDR3 is built from 16 residues. CDR3 bases: TGTGCCAGCAGTTTATACATACCCGCGCTCCAAGAGACCCAGTACTTC. It specifies CASSLYIPALQETQYF.

This sequence joins TRBV2 and TRBJ2-2; no reliable D call. Trimming shortened V by 3 bases and J by 2 bases, and 10 bases separated the two germline ends. CDR1 is SNHLY and CDR2 is FYNNEI in the germline V gene. The CDR3 is 15 amino acids. The DNA of the CDR3 is TGTGCCAGCAGTGAGAGCCGGGCTAACACCGGGGAGCTGTTTTTT. It encodes CASSESRANTGELFF. The variable domain in full, completed from reference TRBV2 and TRBJ2-2, reads EPEVTQTPSHQVTQMGQEVILRCVPISNHLYFYWYRQILGQKVEFLVSFYNNEISEKSEIFDDQFSVERPDGSNFTLKIRSTKLEDSAMYFCASSESRANTGELFFGEGSRLTVL.

This clonotype appeared a few times. The rearrangement joins TRBV27 to TRBJ2-2, with D possibly matching TRBD1 (5 bases). Looked up from germline, CDR1 is MNHEY and CDR2 is SMNVEV (reference sequence). The V gene lost 3 bases and the J gene lost 7 bases, with 18 bases spanning the gap. The CDR3 is 16 amino acids. The CDR3 region is CASSFFEGAQGGELFF. Here the CDR3 DNA reads TGTGCCAGCAGTTTTTTTGAAGGGGCGCAAGGCGGGGAGCTGTTTTTT.

This clonotype was seen repeatedly, ten times or more. The chain joins TRBV30 to TRBJ2-5; D is perhaps TRBD1 (5 bases). The CDR3 consists of 13 residues. V dropped 5 bases and J dropped 4 bases, with 14 bases sitting between them. Germline V gene lookup returns CDR1 GTSNPN and CDR2 SVGIG (reference sequence). Here the CDR3 DNA reads TGTGCCTGGCATCAGGGTCTGGGAGAGACCCAGTACTTC. Its translation: CAWHQGLGETQYF.

This clonotype was seen more than once but under ten times. This chain connects TRBV4-3 to TRBJ2-7, with 8 bases that match TRBD1. Unmatched junction bases numbered 11, after V lost 0 bases and J lost 4 bases. CDR1 is LGHNA, CDR2 YSLEER, per germline. The CDR3 has 17 amino acids. CDR3 sequence (DNA): TGCGCCAGCAGCCAAGATCTCTCCAGGGGGCTTATGTACGAGCAGTACTTC. This encodes CASSQDLSRGLMYEQYF.

This clonotype has only a few counts. The J gene is TRBJ1-2, the V gene TRBV20-1; unclear D gene. The CDR3 has 12 residues. V was pared by 3 bases and J by 2 bases, with 7 bases between. Germline assignment: CDR1 DFQATT and CDR2 SNEGSKA (reference sequence). The CDR3 sequence is CSASDSNYGYTF. CDR3 DNA sequence: TGCAGTGCTAGTGACTCAAACTATGGCTACACCTTC.

The V and J genes are TRBV19 and TRBJ2-6; either TRBD1 or TRBD2 may supply D (5 bases each). The CDR3 runs to 15 residues. Germline assignment: CDR1 LNHDA and CDR2 SQIVND (reference sequence). Trimming shortened V by 9 bases and J by 0 bases, and 12 bases separated the two germline ends. The CDR3: CASRDHSSGANVLTF. CDR3 bases: TGTGCCAGCCGGGACCATAGCTCTGGGGCCAACGTCCTGACTTTC.

This clonotype has at least ten counts. V usage is TRBV29-1 and J usage is TRBJ2-2; weak D call: TRBD1 (6 bases). The germline CDR1 and CDR2 sequences are SQVTM and ANQGSEA. The CDR3 is 15 amino acids. Trimming cost V 0 bases and J 0 bases, with 8 bases left between them. CDR3 nucleotide sequence: TGCAGCGTTGAAGAGAGGGGGACGAACACCGGGGAGCTGTTTTTT. Its translation: CSVEERGTNTGELFF.

The V and J genes are TRBV25-1 and TRBJ1-4; TRBD1 is a possible D gene (6 bases). Trimming pared 1 base from V and 8 bases from J, leaving 20 bases between. Germline lookup yields CDR1 MGHDK and CDR2 SYGVNS. This CDR3 is 17 amino acids long. CDR3 in DNA: TGTGCCAGCAGTGAATCGGCGCCGACAGGTCTATGGGAAAAACTGTTTTTT. Translation gives CASSESAPTGLWEKLFF.

The CDR3 is CASSLDLHPYEQYF. CDR3 bases: TGTGCCAGCAGCCTCGACCTCCACCCCTACGAGCAGTACTTC. V is TRBV28 and J is TRBJ2-7; D gene unclear. Trimming stripped 6 bases from V and 2 bases from J, with 14 bases between. CDR1 is MDHEN, CDR2 SYDVKM, per germline. The length of the CDR3 is 14 residues. The full variable domain, rest sourced from reference TRBV28 and TRBJ2-7, is DVKVTQSSRYLVKRTGEKVFLECVQDMDHENMFWYRQDPGLGLRLIYFSYDVKMKEKGDIPEGYSVSREKKERFSLILESASTNQTSMYLCASSLDLHPYEQYFGPGTRLTVT.

This clonotype was seen a handful of times. The gene calls are TRBV6-5 and TRBJ2-1; TRBD1 aligns across 7 bases. Trimming removed 0 bases from V and 2 bases from J; junction bases left unmatched: 4. Germline CDR1 is MNHEY and CDR2 is SVGAGI. The CDR3 runs to 16 residues. CDR3 nucleotide sequence: TGTGCCAGCAGTTACTCGAGGACAGGAACCTACAATGAGCAGTTCTTC. It translates to CASSYSRTGTYNEQFF.

The J gene is TRBJ2-5, the V gene TRBV6-5, with TRBD1 as a possible D gene (6 bases). The CDR3 covers 14 residues. Germline V lookup: CDR1 MNHEY, CDR2 SVGAGI. V was clipped by 3 bases and J by 2 bases, with 10 bases between them. The CDR3 bases are TGTGCCAGCAGTTATTATCAGGGGCAAGAGACCCAGTACTTC. This encodes CASSYYQGQETQYF.

This clonotype has more than one count but fewer than ten. The rearrangement links TRBV13 to TRBJ2-3; D ambiguous. The CDR3 spans 13 residues. The V and J ends lost 2 bases and 4 bases respectively, with 7 bases between them. Germline loops: CDR1 PRHDT, CDR2 FYEKMQ (reference sequence). The CDR3 protein is CASSLWRADTQYF. The DNA of the CDR3 is TGTGCCAGCAGCTTATGGAGAGCAGATACGCAGTATTTT.

The rearrangement links TRBV28 to TRBJ2-7; maybe TRBD1 (5 bases). CDR1 MDHEN and CDR2 SYDVKM come from the germline V gene. The CDR3 has 12 amino acids. V lost 7 bases and J 7 bases, leaving 14 bases between the germline ends. CDR3 in amino acids: CASTLDMGEQYF. As DNA, the CDR3 is TGTGCCAGCACCTTGGACATGGGTGAGCAGTACTTC. The full variable domain, its missing parts supplied by reference TRBV28 and TRBJ2-7, is DVKVTQSSRYLVKRTGEKVFLECVQDMDHENMFWYRQDPGLGLRLIYFSYDVKMKEKGDIPEGYSVSREKKERFSLILESASTNQTSMYLCASTLDMGEQYFGPGTRLTVT.